Following are 15 T cell receptor beta chains from one sample sequenced in a study of PD-L1 blockade in urothelial cancer. Time point denoted: peripheral blood 6 weeks after treatment start. Only in-frame clones appear in the TCRdb table, and some are missing; sequencing was by immunoSEQ multiplex PCR. The table records 35,000 or so clones, around four fifths of them present only once. The specimen comprised PBMCs, sampled around atezolizumab (anti-PD-L1) treatment. All receptors derive from a man aged 35-49 years with urothelial cancer.

The chain recombines TRBV19 with TRBJ1-1, with D tentatively TRBD1 (5 bases). The CDR3 loop spans 14 amino acids. V lost 4 bases and J lost 4, with 13 bases in between. Germline values: CDR1 LNHDA, CDR2 SQIVND (reference sequence). The CDR3 DNA reads as TGTGCCAGTAGTACGGCCCGGGGGTCCACTGAAGCTTTCTTT. It codes for CASSTARGSTEAFF.

This rearrangement joins TRBV6-1 to TRBJ2-1; no clear D. Between the trimmed V and J ends, which lost 7 bases and 4 bases, there was a span of 17 bases. The CDR3 is made up of 15 amino acids. The germline gives CDR1 MNHNS, CDR2 SASEGT. The CDR3 is CASTEGLLQYNEQFF. Written as DNA, the CDR3 is TGTGCCAGCACCGAAGGTTTGTTACAGTACAATGAGCAGTTCTTC.

In DNA, the CDR3 is TGTGCCACCACGCTTAACCGGGACAGGGATGCCCCAACTAATGAAAAACTGTTTTTT. Amino acid sequence: CATTLNRDRDAPTNEKLFF. The J gene is TRBJ1-4, the V gene TRBV15; 9 bases fit TRBD1. CDR1 LNHNV and CDR2 YYDKDF come from the germline V gene (reference sequence). The ends lost 7 bases at V and 0 bases at J; junction bases unmatched: 15. The CDR3 spans 19 residues.

J is TRBJ1-2 and V is TRBV28, with TRBD1 as a possible D gene (5 bases). CDR1 is MDHEN, CDR2 SYDVKM, per germline. Trimming shortened V by 2 bases and J by 4 bases, and 23 bases separated the two germline ends. The CDR3 sequence is 18 residues long. The CDR3 DNA reads as TGTGCCAGCAGTTTAAAGGTCCTCAGCGCAGGGAAAGTCTATGGCTACACCTTC. Translation gives CASSLKVLSAGKVYGYTF.

The J gene is TRBJ2-7, the V gene TRBV7-2; D is uncertain. CDR1 SGHTA and CDR2 FQGNSA come from the germline V gene. The V and J ends lost 4 bases and 6 bases respectively, with 10 bases between them. The CDR3 is 12 amino acids. The CDR3, as DNA: TGTGCCAGCAGCTCCGGCTGGGCCGAGCAGTACTTC. Translation: CASSSGWAEQYF.

This clone was seen a single time. The DNA for the CDR3 is TGTGCCAGCAGCACGGTGCCCGATACGCAGTATTTT. This codes for CASSTVPDTQYF. The V gene is TRBV7-9, the J gene TRBJ2-3; no clear D. The length of the CDR3 is 12 residues. Germline CDR1 and CDR2: SEHNR and FQNEAQ (reference sequence). V shed 5 bases and J shed 6 bases, with 9 bases lying between them.

The V gene is TRBV7-9, the J gene TRBJ2-7; no clear D. The CDR3 loop spans 15 amino acids. V was clipped by 5 bases and J by 3 bases, with 17 bases between them. Germline CDR1 reads SEHNR; CDR2 reads FQNEAQ (reference sequence). The CDR3 DNA is TGTGCCAGCAGCCCCCACTTACCTTTGAGCTACGAGCAGTACTTC. As protein: CASSPHLPLSYEQYF. Drawing the rest from reference TRBV7-9 and TRBJ2-7, the complete variable domain is DTGVSQNPRHKITKRGQNVTFRCDPISEHNRLYWYRQTLGQGPEFLTYFQNEAQLEKSRLLSDRFSAERPKGSFSTLEIQRTEQGDSAMYLCASSPHLPLSYEQYFGPGTRLTVT.

This chain connects TRBV11-3 to TRBJ2-3; 14 nucleotides line up with TRBD2. The CDR3 spans 15 residues. J was trimmed by 4 bases and V by 3 bases; bases with no gene match: 0. CDR1 and CDR2 from the germline V gene are SGHNT and YENEEA. CDR3 protein: CASSLGLAGADTQYF. CDR3 coding DNA: TGTGCCAGCAGCTTGGGACTAGCGGGAGCAGATACGCAGTATTTT.

This chain links TRBV6-5 with TRBJ1-3; unclear D gene. V shed 5 bases and J shed 7 bases, with 15 bases lying between them. The CDR3 is 14 amino acids. In germline, CDR1 is MNHEY, CDR2 SVGAGI. This chain's CDR3 is CASSLSGLRNTIYF. The CDR3 bases are TGTGCCAGCAGTCTCAGCGGGTTAAGGAACACCATATATTTT.

The chain has TRBV7-2 and TRBJ2-4; possible D gene TRBD2, 6 bases. CDR1 is SGHTA, CDR2 FQGNSA, per germline. The CDR3 is made up of 14 amino acids. V lost 7 bases and J 8 bases, leaving 18 bases between the germline ends. The DNA for the CDR3 is TGTGCCAGCACCGCCGGGGGTCTAAGGGACATTCAGTACTTC. This codes for CASTAGGLRDIQYF.

This clone is classed as medium-sized. The chain combines TRBV6-4 with TRBJ2-7; 12 nucleotides match TRBD2. From germline, CDR1 is MRHNA and CDR2 SNTAGT. The J segment lost 7 bases and the V segment lost 6 bases, leaving 7 bases of the junction unmatched. There are 14 residues in the CDR3. This CDR3 is CASSLAGGPCEQYF. CDR3 coding DNA: TGTGCCAGCAGCCTAGCGGGAGGGCCGTGTGAGCAGTACTTC.

The chain has TRBV6-5 and TRBJ1-2; D is unresolved. V gave up 2 bases and J gave up 2 bases, with 6 bases separating them. The CDR3 totals 13 residues. Germline V gives CDR1 MNHEY, CDR2 SVGAGI. In nucleotides, the CDR3 is TGTGCCAGCAGTTACGGCGGAAACTATGGCTACACCTTC. It translates to CASSYGGNYGYTF.

This chain joins TRBV18 and TRBJ2-7; tentative D call: TRBD1 (5 bases). From germline, CDR1 is KGHSH and CDR2 LQKENI. V lost 3 bases, J lost 0 bases, and 12 bases lay in between. This CDR3 is built from 15 residues. The CDR3 region has the DNA TGTGCCAGCTCACCCATGACAGCTATCTCCTACGAGCAGTACTTC. It translates to CASSPMTAISYEQYF.

V and J are TRBV6-5 and TRBJ2-2; D ambiguous. CDR1 and CDR2 (germline): MNHEY, SVGAGI. V was cut by 6 bases and J by 2 bases, with 7 bases left in between. The CDR3 is made up of 13 amino acids. In nucleotides, the CDR3 is TGTGCCAGCAGAGTAGTTAACACCGGGGAGCTGTTTTTT. This codes for CASRVVNTGELFF.

J is TRBJ2-2 and V is TRBV5-5; 9 nucleotides agree with TRBD1. The CDR3 contains 13 residues. Germline trimming cut 7 bases from V and 6 bases from J; bases unmatched to any gene: 4. The germline V gene encodes CDR1 SGHKS and CDR2 YYEKEE (reference sequence). The DNA of the CDR3 is TGTGCCAGCGGGACAGGGCTTTCCGGGGAGCTGTTTTTT. Residues: CASGTGLSGELFF.